Below, one TCR beta chain is given with its context. Those who participated ranged in age from roughly 18 to 89 years and resided in about 24 US areas. Two negative PCRs, clearance, or symptom resolution were required of recovered Cohort 3 donors. The data were taken from a study of blood T cell repertoires in COVID-19. Authors' methods: By means of reference gene primer amplification, nucleated cell counts were estimated. The repertoire was sequenced with immunoSEQ multiplex PCR; TCRdb's copy has only in-frame clones and lacks some. Clonal size and the V and J genes are those of that table, whereas D and trimming came from the DNA. This table holds 250,000 or so clones, nearly 90% found once. This receptor was taken from a young man who had recovered from COVID-19. Sequenced input: PBMCs or T cells enriched from blood (not recorded which).

The CDR3, as DNA: TGTGCCAGCAGCTTAGACGAATTAGACGTGCAGGGGGCAACTGAAGCTTTCTTT. This codes for CASSLDELDVQGATEAFF. The chain combines TRBV7-8 with TRBJ1-1; 8 nucleotides match TRBD1. This CDR3 is 18 amino acids long. Germline assignment: CDR1 SGHVS and CDR2 FQNEAQ. V was clipped by 1 base and J by 5 bases; unmatched bases: 15.